What follows describes a single T cell receptor (beta chain). Germline V lookup: CDR1 SGHTA, CDR2 FQGNSA. V shed 5 bases and J shed 4 bases, with 15 bases lying between them. The CDR3 loop spans 15 amino acids. The data belong to a study of blood T cell repertoires in COVID-19. This table comes from immunoSEQ multiplex PCR, and its TCRdb copy is limited to in-frame clones, with some not included. Here the sample spans roughly 330,000 clones, over 75% being singletons. The TCR was taken from a man aged 25-45 years who had recovered from COVID-19. This chain links TRBV7-2 with TRBJ2-1; tentatively, D is TRBD2 (5 bases). Sequencing input: PBMCs or T cells enriched from blood (not recorded which). The CDR3 nucleotides read TGTGCCAGCAGCGTCGAGGGAATCAGTTACAATGAGCAGTTCTTC. The encoded protein is CASSVEGISYNEQFF.